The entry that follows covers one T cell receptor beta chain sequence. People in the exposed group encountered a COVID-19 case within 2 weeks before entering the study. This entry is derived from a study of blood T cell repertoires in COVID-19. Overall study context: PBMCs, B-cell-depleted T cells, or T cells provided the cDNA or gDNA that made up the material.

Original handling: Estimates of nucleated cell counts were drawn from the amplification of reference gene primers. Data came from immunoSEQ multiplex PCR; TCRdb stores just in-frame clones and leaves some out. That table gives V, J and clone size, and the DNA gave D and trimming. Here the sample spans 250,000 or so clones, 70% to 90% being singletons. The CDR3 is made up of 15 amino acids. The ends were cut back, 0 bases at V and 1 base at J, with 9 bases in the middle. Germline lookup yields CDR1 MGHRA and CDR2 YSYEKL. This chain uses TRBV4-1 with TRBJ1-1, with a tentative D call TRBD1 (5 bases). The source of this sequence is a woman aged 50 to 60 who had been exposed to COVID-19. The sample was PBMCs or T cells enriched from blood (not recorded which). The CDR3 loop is CASSQEGGRNTEAFF. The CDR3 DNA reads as TGCGCCAGCAGCCAAGAGGGGGGAAGGAACACTGAAGCTTTCTTT.